This T cell receptor (beta chain) was obtained from a study of T cell changes during pregnancy in multiple sclerosis. Trimming shortened V by 4 bases and J by 5 bases, and 10 bases separated the two germline ends. This CDR3 spans 13 amino acids. CDR1 and CDR2 from the germline V gene are ENHRY and SYGVKD. The assay was immunoSEQ multiplex PCR, and TCRdb's table has in-frame clones only and misses some. The sample holds approximately 49,000 clones, around 92% seen once. The sequences come from peripheral blood, collected after pregnancy. The V call is TRBV10-3, the J call TRBJ2-3, with D possibly matching TRBD1 (5 bases). The sequence was collected from a female donor with multiple sclerosis, enrolled in a pregnancy study. The CDR3, as DNA: TGTGCCATCAGTGCGGACAAACTAGATACGCAGTATTTT. Its translation is CAISADKLDTQYF.